This section outlines one T cell receptor (beta chain) sequence together with its context. This specimen belongs to a study of cytomegalovirus exposure and HLA in healthy donors. Vbeta (60) and Jbeta (13) primers were used in the PCR. The method was immunoSEQ multiplex PCR; TCRdb's version includes in-frame clones alone and lacks a portion of them. The sample shows about 140,000 clones, 80% of them seen only once. Trimming removed 7 bases from V and 4 bases from J; junction bases left unmatched: 11. CDR1 and CDR2 (germline): SQVTM, ANQGSEA. This CDR3 contains 16 residues. This receptor was taken from a female donor in good health and CMV-seronegative. Sequences were obtained from PBMCs. V usage is TRBV29-1 and J usage is TRBJ2-2; 11 positions agree with TRBD1. This chain's CDR3 is CSGGQGAHRGTGELFF. CDR3 sequence (DNA): TGCAGCGGTGGACAGGGGGCCCATCGGGGCACCGGGGAGCTGTTTTTT.